The 10 T cell receptor beta chains below come from one sample, sequenced in a study of Graves' ophthalmopathy and Graves' hyperthyroidism. CDR3 regions of TCR beta were amplified from RNA transcripts. After a first-round RT-PCR with HTBI primers, a second-round multiplex PCR was run. TCRdb fed the multiplex PCR reads into MiXCR, producing one record per CDR3 protein. The sample has approximately 160,000 distinct CDR3 sequences; 30% to 45% are singletons. Sequencing input: peripheral blood. All receptors derive from a man in his thirties or forties with Graves' ophthalmopathy.

At least ten counts were recorded for this clonotype. The chain uses TRBV28 and TRBJ2-7; TRBD1 agrees at 7 bases. V gave up 3 bases and J gave up 3 bases; unmatched junction bases: 14. CDR3 size: 17 residues. The germline V gene has CDR1 MDHEN and CDR2 SYDVKM. CDR3 sequence: CASSFSFTDRPNYEQYF. The CDR3 nucleotides read TGTGCCAGCAGTTTTTCGTTTACGGACAGGCCAAACTACGAGCAGTACTTC.

Of note for this clonotype: Its ends do not fully match the called genes, so a read error is possible. This chain joins TRBV27 and TRBJ2-7, with 9 nucleotides matching TRBD1. Per germline, CDR1 MNHEY and CDR2 SMNVEV (reference sequence). The CDR3 covers 15 residues. The CDR3 here is CASRLGTGSSYEQYF. DNA for the CDR3: TGTGCCAGCCGTTTAGGGACAGGGAGCTCCTACGAGCAGTACTTC.

The rearrangement joins TRBV24-1 to TRBJ1-2; D not certain. Germline V gives CDR1 KGHDR, CDR2 SFDVKD. The CDR3 extends over 14 amino acids. The germline V and J ends were trimmed by 3 bases and 3 bases, with 10 bases remaining between them. The DNA for the CDR3 is TGTGCCACCAGTGATCCCGGTCGGGACTATGGCTACACCTTC. Its translation: CATSDPGRDYGYTF.

CDR3 amino acids: CASIQPNSYEQYF. The CDR3 DNA is TGTGCCAGCATTCAGCCGAACTCCTACGAGCAGTACTTC. This chain joins TRBV28 and TRBJ2-7, with no clear D. Germline V gives CDR1 MDHEN, CDR2 SYDVKM. Trimming stripped 7 bases from V and 0 bases from J, with 10 bases between. This CDR3 comprises 13 residues. Together with reference TRBV28 and TRBJ2-7, the CDR3 gives the full variable domain: DVKVTQSSRYLVKRTGEKVFLECVQDMDHENMFWYRQDPGLGLRLIYFSYDVKMKEKGDIPEGYSVSREKKERFSLILESASTNQTSMYLCASIQPNSYEQYFGPGTRLTVT.

There are many counts of this clonotype. This chain connects TRBV6-2 or TRBV6-3 to TRBJ2-2; no clear D gene. Germline V gene sequence: CDR1 MNHEY, CDR2 SVGEGT. V lost 7 bases to trimming and J lost 4 bases, with 19 bases between them. This CDR3 is 16 amino acids long. CDR3 sequence: CASIDHRRFLTGELFF. The DNA of the CDR3 is TGTGCCAGCATCGACCACCGCAGGTTCCTCACCGGGGAGCTGTTTTTT.

This clonotype occurred a few times. CDR3 nucleotides: TGTGCCAGTAGTAGAGAGACAGGGCTGGGGAACACTGAAGCTTTCTTT. Amino acid sequence: CASSRETGLGNTEAFF. The chain is built from TRBV19 and TRBJ1-1, with 7 bases aligning to TRBD1. The CDR3 is 16 residues long. Germline V lookup: CDR1 LNHDA, CDR2 SQIVND (reference sequence). Trimming removed 4 bases from V and 1 base from J; junction bases left unmatched: 9.

This clonotype showed up many times. The chain joins TRBV5-1 to TRBJ2-3; no reliable D call. Germline assignment: CDR1 SGHRS and CDR2 YFSETQ. There are 15 residues in the CDR3. The V end lost 0 bases, the J end lost 0 bases, and 8 bases lay between the germline ends. The CDR3 reads CASSLASPSTDTQYF. For the CDR3, the DNA is TGCGCCAGCAGCTTGGCGTCCCCTAGCACAGATACGCAGTATTTT.

The chain combines TRBV20-1 with TRBJ1-1; D unresolved. This CDR3 has 14 amino acids. Germline V gene data show CDR1 as DFQATT and CDR2 as SNEGSKA (reference sequence). Trimming pared 2 bases from V and 0 bases from J, leaving 10 bases between. CDR3 DNA sequence: TGCAGTGCTAGACCTCAAGATTTGAACACTGAAGCTTTCTTT. Its protein product is CSARPQDLNTEAFF.

This clonotype showed up just a few times. V is TRBV6-2 or TRBV6-3 and J is TRBJ2-5; 11 nucleotides line up with TRBD2. In germline, CDR1 is MNHEY, CDR2 SVGEGT. This CDR3 comprises 16 residues. The ends lost 2 bases at V and 4 bases at J; junction bases unmatched: 6. CDR3 protein: CASSYISGRALETQYF. CDR3 DNA: TGTGCCAGCAGTTACATTAGCGGGAGGGCCTTAGAGACCCAGTACTTC.

V gene TRBV7-8 combines with J gene TRBJ1-6; a weak D match, TRBD1 (5 bases). Trimming cost V 2 bases and J 7 bases, with 9 bases left between them. CDR1 is SGHVS and CDR2 is FQNEAQ in the germline V gene. CDR3 length: 14 amino acids. The CDR3 DNA reads as TGTGCCAGCAGCTTACTGACAGTCAATTCACCCCTCCACTTT. Translated, it gives CASSLLTVNSPLHF.